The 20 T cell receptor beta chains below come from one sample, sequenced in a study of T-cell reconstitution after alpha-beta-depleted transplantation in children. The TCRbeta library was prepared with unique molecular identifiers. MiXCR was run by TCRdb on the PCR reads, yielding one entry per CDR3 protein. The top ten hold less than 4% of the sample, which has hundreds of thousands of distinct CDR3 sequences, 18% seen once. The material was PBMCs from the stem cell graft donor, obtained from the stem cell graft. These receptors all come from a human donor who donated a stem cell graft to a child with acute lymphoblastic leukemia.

The CDR3 sequence: CASSQNSGGAYEQYF. DNA of the CDR3: TGTGCCAGCAGCCAAAATAGCGGGGGGGCCTACGAGCAGTACTTC. V and J are TRBV3-1 and TRBJ2-7, with 11 bases matching TRBD2. Trimming removed 2 bases from V and 2 bases from J; junction bases left unmatched: 2. The CDR3 runs 15 residues. The germline V gene has CDR1 LGHDT and CDR2 YNNKEL (reference sequence).

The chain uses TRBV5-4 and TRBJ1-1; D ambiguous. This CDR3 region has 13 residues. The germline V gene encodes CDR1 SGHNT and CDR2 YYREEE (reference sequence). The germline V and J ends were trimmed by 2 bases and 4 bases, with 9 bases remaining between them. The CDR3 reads CASSFPGFTEAFF. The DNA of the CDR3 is TGTGCCAGCAGCTTCCCCGGGTTCACTGAAGCTTTCTTT.

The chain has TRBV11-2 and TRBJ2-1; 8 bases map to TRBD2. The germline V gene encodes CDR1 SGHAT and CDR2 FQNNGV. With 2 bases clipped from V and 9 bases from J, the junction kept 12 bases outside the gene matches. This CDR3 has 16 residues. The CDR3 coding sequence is TGTGCCAGCAGCTTAACAGTAGCGGGACTCGAAAGTGAGCAGTTCTTC. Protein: CASSLTVAGLESEQFF. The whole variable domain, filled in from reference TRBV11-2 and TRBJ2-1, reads EAGVAQSPRYKIIEKRQSVAFWCNPISGHATLYWYQQILGQGPKLLIQFQNNGVVDDSQLPKDRFSAERLKGVDSTLKIQPAKLEDSAVYLCASSLTVAGLESEQFFGPGTRLTVL.

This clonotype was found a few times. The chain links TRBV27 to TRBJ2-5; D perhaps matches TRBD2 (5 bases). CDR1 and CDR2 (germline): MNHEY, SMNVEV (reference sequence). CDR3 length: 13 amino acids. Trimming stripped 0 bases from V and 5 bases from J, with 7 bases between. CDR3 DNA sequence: TGTGCCAGCAGTTTATCTGGGAGTGAGACCCAGTACTTC. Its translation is CASSLSGSETQYF.

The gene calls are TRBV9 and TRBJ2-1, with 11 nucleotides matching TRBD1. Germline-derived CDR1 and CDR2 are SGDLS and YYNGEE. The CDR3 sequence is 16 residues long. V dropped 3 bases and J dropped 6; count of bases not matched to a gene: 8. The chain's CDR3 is CASSAEGQGGVNEQFF. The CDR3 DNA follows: TGTGCCAGCAGCGCCGAGGGACAGGGGGGTGTCAATGAGCAGTTCTTC.

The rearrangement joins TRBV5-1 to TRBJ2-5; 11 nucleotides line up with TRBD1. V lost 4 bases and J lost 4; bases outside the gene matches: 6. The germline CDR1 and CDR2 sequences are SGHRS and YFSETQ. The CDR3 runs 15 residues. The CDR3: CASSRGTGGPETQYF. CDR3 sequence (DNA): TGCGCCAGCAGCCGCGGGACAGGGGGTCCAGAGACCCAGTACTTC. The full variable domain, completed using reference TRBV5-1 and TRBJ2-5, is KAGVTQTPRYLIKTRGQQVTLSCSPISGHRSVSWYQQTPGQGLQFLFEYFSETQRNKGNFPGRFSGRQFSNSRSEMNVSTLELGDSALYLCASSRGTGGPETQYFGPGTRLLVL.

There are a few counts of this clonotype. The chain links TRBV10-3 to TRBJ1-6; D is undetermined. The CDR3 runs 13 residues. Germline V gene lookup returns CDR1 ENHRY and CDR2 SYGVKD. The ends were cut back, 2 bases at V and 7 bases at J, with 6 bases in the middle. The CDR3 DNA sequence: TGTGCCATCAGTGAGAGGGAGAATTCACCCCTCCACTTT. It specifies CAISERENSPLHF.

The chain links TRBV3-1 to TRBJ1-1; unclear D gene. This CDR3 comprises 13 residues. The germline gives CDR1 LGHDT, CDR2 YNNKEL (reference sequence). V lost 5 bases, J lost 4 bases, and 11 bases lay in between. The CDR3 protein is CASSGVLSTEAFF. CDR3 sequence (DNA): TGTGCCAGCAGCGGGGTGTTAAGCACTGAAGCTTTCTTT.

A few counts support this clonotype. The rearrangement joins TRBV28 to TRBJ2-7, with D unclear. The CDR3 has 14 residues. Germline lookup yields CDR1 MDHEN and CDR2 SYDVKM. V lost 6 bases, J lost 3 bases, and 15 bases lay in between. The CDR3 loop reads CASSKAARVYEQYF. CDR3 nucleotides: TGTGCCAGCAGCAAAGCCGCTAGGGTCTACGAGCAGTACTTC. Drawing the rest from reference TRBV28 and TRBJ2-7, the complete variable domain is DVKVTQSSRYLVKRTGEKVFLECVQDMDHENMFWYRQDPGLGLRLIYFSYDVKMKEKGDIPEGYSVSREKKERFSLILESASTNQTSMYLCASSKAARVYEQYFGPGTRLTVT.

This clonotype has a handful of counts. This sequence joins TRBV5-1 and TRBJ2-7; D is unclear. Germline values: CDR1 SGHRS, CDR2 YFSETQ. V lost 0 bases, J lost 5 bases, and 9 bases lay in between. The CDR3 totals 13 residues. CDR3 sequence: CASSLEFLNEQYF. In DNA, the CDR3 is TGCGCCAGCAGCTTGGAATTCCTGAACGAGCAGTACTTC.

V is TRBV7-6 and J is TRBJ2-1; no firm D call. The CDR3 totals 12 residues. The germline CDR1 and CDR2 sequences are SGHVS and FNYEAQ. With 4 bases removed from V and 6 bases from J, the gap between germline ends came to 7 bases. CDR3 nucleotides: TGTGCCAGCAGCTATTCTAGCAATGAGCAGTTCTTC. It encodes CASSYSSNEQFF.

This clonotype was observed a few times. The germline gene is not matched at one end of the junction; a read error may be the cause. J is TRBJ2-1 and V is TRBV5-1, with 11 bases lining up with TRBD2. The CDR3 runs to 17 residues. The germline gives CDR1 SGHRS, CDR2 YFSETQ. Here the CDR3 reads CASSLGLAGGSYNEQFF. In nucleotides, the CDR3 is TGTGCCAGCAGCCTCGGGCTAGCGGGAGGATCCTACAATGAGCAGTTCTTC.

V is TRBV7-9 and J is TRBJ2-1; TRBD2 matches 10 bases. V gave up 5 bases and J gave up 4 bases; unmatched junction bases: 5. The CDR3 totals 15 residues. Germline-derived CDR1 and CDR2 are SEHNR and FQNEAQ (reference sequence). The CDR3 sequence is CASSPLAGQYNEQFF. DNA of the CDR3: TGTGCCAGCAGCCCACTAGCGGGACAATACAATGAGCAGTTCTTC.

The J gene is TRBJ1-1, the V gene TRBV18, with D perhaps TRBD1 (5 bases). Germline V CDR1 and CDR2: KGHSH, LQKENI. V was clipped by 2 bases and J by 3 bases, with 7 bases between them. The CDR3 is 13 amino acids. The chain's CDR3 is CASSPIGDTEAFF. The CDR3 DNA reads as TGTGCCAGCTCACCAATAGGGGACACTGAAGCTTTCTTT.

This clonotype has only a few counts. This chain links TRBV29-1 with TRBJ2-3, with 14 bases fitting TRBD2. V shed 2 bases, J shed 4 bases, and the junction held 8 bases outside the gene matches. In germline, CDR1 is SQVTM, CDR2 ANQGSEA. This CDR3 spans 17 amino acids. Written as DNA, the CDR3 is TGCAGCGTTGAACCAACCTCGACTAGCGGGAGGGCAGATACGCAGTATTTT. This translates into CSVEPTSTSGRADTQYF.

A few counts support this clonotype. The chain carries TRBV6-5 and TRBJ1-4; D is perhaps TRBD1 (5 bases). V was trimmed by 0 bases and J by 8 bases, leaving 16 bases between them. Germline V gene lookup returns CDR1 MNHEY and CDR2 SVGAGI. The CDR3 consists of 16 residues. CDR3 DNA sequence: TGTGCCAGCAGTTACTCGAACGGCAGGGACTTCGAAAAACTGTTTTTT. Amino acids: CASSYSNGRDFEKLFF.

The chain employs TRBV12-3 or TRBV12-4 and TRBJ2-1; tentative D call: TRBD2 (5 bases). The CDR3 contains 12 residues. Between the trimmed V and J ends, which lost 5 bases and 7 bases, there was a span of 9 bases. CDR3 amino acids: CASSTDLNEQFF. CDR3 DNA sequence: TGTGCCAGCAGTACGGACTTAAATGAGCAGTTCTTC.

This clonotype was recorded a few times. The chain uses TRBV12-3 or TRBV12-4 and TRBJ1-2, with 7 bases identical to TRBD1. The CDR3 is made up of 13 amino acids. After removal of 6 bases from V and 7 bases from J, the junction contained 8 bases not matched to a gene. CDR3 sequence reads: CASSRTGVGGYTF. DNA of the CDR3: TGTGCCAGCAGCCGTACAGGGGTTGGTGGCTACACCTTC.

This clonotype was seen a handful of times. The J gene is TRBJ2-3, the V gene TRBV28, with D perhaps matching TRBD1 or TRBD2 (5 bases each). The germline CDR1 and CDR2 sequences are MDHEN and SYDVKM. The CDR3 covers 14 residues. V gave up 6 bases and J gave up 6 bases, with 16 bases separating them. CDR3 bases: TGTGCCAGCAGCCCCCCCGGGGCAAAGGATACGCAGTATTTT. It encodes CASSPPGAKDTQYF.

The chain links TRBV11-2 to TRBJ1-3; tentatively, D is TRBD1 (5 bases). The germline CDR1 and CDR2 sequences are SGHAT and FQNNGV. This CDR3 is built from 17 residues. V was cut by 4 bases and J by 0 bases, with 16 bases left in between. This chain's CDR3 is CASSYRGTASSGNTIYF. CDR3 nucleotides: TGTGCCAGCAGCTACCGCGGGACGGCAAGCTCTGGAAACACCATATATTTT.